The 11 T cell receptor beta chains below were found in one sample sequenced in a study of cytomegalovirus exposure and HLA in healthy donors. Amplification used 60 Vbeta primers and 13 Jbeta primers. Measured with immunoSEQ multiplex PCR; TCRdb has only the in-frame clones, and not every one. Its table records tens of thousands of clones. Sequences were obtained from PBMCs. The receptors shown here come from a female donor in good health and CMV-seropositive.

The chain employs TRBV6-1 and TRBJ2-7; 7 nucleotides match TRBD1. Trimming cost V 0 bases and J 4 bases; bases outside gene matches: 6. The CDR3 extends over 15 amino acids. Germline-derived CDR1 and CDR2 are MNHNS and SASEGT. CDR3 DNA sequence: TGTGCCAGCAGTGAAGCCCCCGGGACAGCTTACGAGCAGTACTTC. It is translated as CASSEAPGTAYEQYF.

The J gene is TRBJ2-1, the V gene TRBV4-1; maybe TRBD2 (6 bases). The CDR3 extends over 14 amino acids. The V and J ends lost 4 bases and 10 bases respectively, with 17 bases between them. CDR1 MGHRA and CDR2 YSYEKL come from the germline V gene. This chain's CDR3 is CASSLTLAQREQFF. CDR3 DNA sequence: TGCGCCAGCAGCCTCACACTAGCCCAGCGGGAGCAGTTCTTC.

The V call is TRBV19, the J call TRBJ1-5; D gene ambiguous. Per germline, CDR1 LNHDA and CDR2 SQIVND (reference sequence). Trimming removed 7 bases from V and 5 bases from J, with 18 bases in between. This CDR3 has 15 amino acids. This chain's CDR3 is CASTRREGWDQPQHF. The CDR3, as DNA: TGTGCCAGTACTAGGCGCGAGGGATGGGATCAGCCCCAGCATTTT.

This chain connects TRBV9 to TRBJ2-5; the D is unclear. In germline, CDR1 is SGDLS, CDR2 YYNGEE. The V and J ends lost 1 base and 2 bases respectively, with 6 bases between them. This CDR3 has 13 amino acids. This CDR3 reads CASSVSTQETQYF. The CDR3 nucleotides read TGTGCCAGCAGCGTATCCACTCAAGAGACCCAGTACTTC.

The chain has TRBV18 and TRBJ2-7; 11 bases fit TRBD2. Trimming removed 3 bases from V and 6 bases from J; junction bases left unmatched: 1. Per the germline V gene, CDR1 is KGHSH and CDR2 is LQKENI. The CDR3 spans 13 residues. CDR3 sequence reads: CASSPGTSGEQYF. CDR3 coding DNA: TGTGCCAGCTCACCCGGGACTAGCGGCGAGCAGTACTTC. Using reference TRBV18 and TRBJ2-7 for the parts outside the CDR3, the full variable domain is NAGVMQNPRHLVRRRGQEARLRCSPMKGHSHVYWYRQLPEEGLKFMVYLQKENIIDESGMPKERFSAEFPKEGPSILRIQQVVRGDSAAYFCASSPGTSGEQYFGPGTRLTVT.

This CDR3 is CASRARTGQGREQYF. CDR3 nucleotide sequence: TGTGCCAGCAGAGCGAGAACGGGACAGGGTCGCGAGCAGTACTTC. V usage is TRBV27 and J usage is TRBJ2-7; 9 nucleotides align to TRBD1. This CDR3 has 15 residues. CDR1 and CDR2 from the germline V gene are MNHEY and SMNVEV (reference sequence). The junction had 12 bases not matched to a gene; V was cut back by 6 bases and J by 6 bases.

The chain combines TRBV6-5 with TRBJ1-1, with D tentatively TRBD1 (6 bases). The CDR3 contains 13 residues. Trimming pared 8 bases from V and 0 bases from J, leaving 10 bases between. Germline CDR1 reads MNHEY; CDR2 reads SVGAGI. The CDR3 DNA sequence: TGTGCCAGCTACAGGGTTATGAACACTGAAGCTTTCTTT. This translates into CASYRVMNTEAFF.

This rearrangement joins TRBV7-2 to TRBJ2-5, with TRBD1 matching 7 bases. Per the germline V gene, CDR1 is SGHTA and CDR2 is FQGNSA. The CDR3 sequence is 13 residues long. The J segment lost 2 bases and the V segment lost 4 bases, leaving 1 base of the junction unmatched. CDR3 nucleotides: TGTGCCAGCAGCTCGGGACAGCAAGAGACCCAGTACTTC. Translating gives CASSSGQQETQYF.

V and J are TRBV7-8 and TRBJ1-6; no clear D. V was cut by 3 bases and J by 6 bases, with 9 bases left in between. Per germline, CDR1 SGHVS and CDR2 FQNEAQ. The CDR3 extends over 14 amino acids. The chain's CDR3 is CASSFSQINSPLHF. CDR3 sequence (DNA): TGTGCCAGCAGCTTTTCCCAGATTAATTCACCCCTCCACTTT.

The rearrangement links TRBV9 to TRBJ2-1; D is undetermined. The CDR3 is made up of 14 amino acids. V shed 1 base and J shed 0 bases, with 5 bases lying between them. The V gene's germline CDR1 is SGDLS and CDR2 YYNGEE. The CDR3 protein is CASSVTASYNEQFF. The DNA for the CDR3 is TGTGCCAGCAGCGTAACAGCCTCCTACAATGAGCAGTTCTTC.

The V call is TRBV4-3, the J call TRBJ1-4; a weak D match, TRBD1 (6 bases). Germline V lookup: CDR1 LGHNA, CDR2 YSLEER. V lost 4 bases and J lost 0, with 27 bases in between. The CDR3 is 21 amino acids. The CDR3 DNA reads as TGCGCCAGCAGCCGGGGGCCGGGATGGGGGCCGACCTTAACAACTAATGAAAAACTGTTTTTT. Translating it yields CASSRGPGWGPTLTTNEKLFF.